The sequence of this T cell receptor beta chain was determined in a study of response to subunit inactivated influenza vaccine. Study results and caveats: There was a suggestion from the authors that each seasonal influenza vaccination recruits few new T cells.

This clonotype was detected only a few times. Its antigen remains unidentified. TCRdb reanalysed the RT-PCR reads using MiXCR and keeps one entry per CDR3 protein. The sample has 800,000 to 1,000,000 distinct CDR3 sequences, over 20% seen once; the top ten hold 10%. The CDR3 extends over 16 amino acids. Trimming cost V 2 bases and J 7 bases; bases outside gene matches: 9. Germline V lookup: CDR1 MNHEY, CDR2 SVGAGI. V gene TRBV6-5 combines with J gene TRBJ1-4, with 8 bases matching TRBD1. This clonotype was sampled from a man in his fifties or sixties who received an inactivated influenza vaccine. This specimen consisted of PBMCs from blood, obtained approximately 5 days after vaccination. CDR3 nucleotide sequence: TGTGCCAGCAGTTACCAGGTGCCAGGGGGCCTTGAAAAACTGTTTTTT. This encodes CASSYQVPGGLEKLFF.